This TCR beta chain was found in a study of T cell repertoires in cytomegalovirus infection. TCRdb re-derived calls from the reads in MiXCR, one entry per CDR3 protein. The sample shows about 900,000 distinct CDR3 sequences, approximately 32% of them seen only once. A remark on this clonotype: Its antigen is not identified.

The germline V gene encodes CDR1 SNHLY and CDR2 FYNNEI. The CDR3 contains 16 residues. J gave up 1 base and V 4 bases, and 6 bases lay outside the gene matches. The sequence was collected from a human donor in good health (CMV status not recorded). Some clones in this sample may be carry-over from other donors' samples. The starting material was cultured CD8+ T cells from PBMCs, obtained from culture after CMV antigen stimulation. The gene calls are TRBV2 and TRBJ2-2; 7 bases agree with TRBD1. The CDR3 reads CASSGQTGLNTGELFF. The DNA of the CDR3 is TGTGCCAGCAGTGGGCAGACAGGGCTGAACACCGGGGAGCTGTTTTTT.